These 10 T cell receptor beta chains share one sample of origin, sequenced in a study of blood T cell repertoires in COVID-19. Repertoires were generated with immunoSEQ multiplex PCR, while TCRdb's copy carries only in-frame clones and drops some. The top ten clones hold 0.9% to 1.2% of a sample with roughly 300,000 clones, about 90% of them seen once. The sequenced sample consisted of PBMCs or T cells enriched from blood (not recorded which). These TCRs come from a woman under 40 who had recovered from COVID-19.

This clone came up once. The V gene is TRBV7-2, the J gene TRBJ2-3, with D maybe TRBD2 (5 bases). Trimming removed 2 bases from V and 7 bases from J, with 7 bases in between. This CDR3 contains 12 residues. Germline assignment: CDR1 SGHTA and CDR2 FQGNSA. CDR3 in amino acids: CASSLQDYTQYF. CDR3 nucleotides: TGTGCCAGCAGCTTACAGGACTATACGCAGTATTTT.

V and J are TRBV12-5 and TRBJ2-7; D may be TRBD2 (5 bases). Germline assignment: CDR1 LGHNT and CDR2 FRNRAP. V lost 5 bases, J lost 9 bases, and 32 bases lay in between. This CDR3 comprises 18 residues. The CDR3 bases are TGTGCTAGTGGTGCTTTAAATCCACTAGTCCCCAGCCCCATTGGGCAGTACTTC. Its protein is CASGALNPLVPSPIGQYF.

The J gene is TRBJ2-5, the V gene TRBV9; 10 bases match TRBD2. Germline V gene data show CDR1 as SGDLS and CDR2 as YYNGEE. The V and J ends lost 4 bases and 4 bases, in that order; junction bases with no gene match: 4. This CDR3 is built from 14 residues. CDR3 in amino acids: CASSPRTSGETQYF. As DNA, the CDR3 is TGTGCCAGCAGCCCCCGGACTAGCGGAGAGACCCAGTACTTC.

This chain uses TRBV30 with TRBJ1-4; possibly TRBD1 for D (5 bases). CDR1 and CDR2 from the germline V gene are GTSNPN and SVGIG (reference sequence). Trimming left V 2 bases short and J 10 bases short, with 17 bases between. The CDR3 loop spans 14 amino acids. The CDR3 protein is CAWSRGRGDGKLFF. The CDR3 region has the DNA TGTGCCTGGAGTAGGGGAAGGGGCGATGGAAAACTGTTTTTT.

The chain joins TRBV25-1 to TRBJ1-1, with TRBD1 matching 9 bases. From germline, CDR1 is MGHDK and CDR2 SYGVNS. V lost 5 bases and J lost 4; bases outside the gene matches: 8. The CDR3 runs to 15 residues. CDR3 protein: CASSPLTGGFTEAFF. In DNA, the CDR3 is TGTGCCAGCAGTCCGCTTACAGGGGGCTTCACTGAAGCTTTCTTT.

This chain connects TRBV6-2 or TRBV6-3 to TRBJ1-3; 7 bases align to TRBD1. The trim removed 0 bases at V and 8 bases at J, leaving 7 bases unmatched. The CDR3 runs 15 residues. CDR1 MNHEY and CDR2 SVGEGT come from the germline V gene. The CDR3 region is CASSYSKGGADTIYF. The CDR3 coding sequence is TGTGCCAGCAGTTACTCGAAAGGGGGCGCGGACACCATATATTTT.

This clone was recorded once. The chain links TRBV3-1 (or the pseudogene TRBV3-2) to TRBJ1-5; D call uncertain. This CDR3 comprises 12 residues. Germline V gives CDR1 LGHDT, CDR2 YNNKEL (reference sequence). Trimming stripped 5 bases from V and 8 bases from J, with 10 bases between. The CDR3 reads CASSTPGKPQHF. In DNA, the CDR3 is TGTGCCAGCAGCACCCCGGGGAAGCCCCAGCATTTT.

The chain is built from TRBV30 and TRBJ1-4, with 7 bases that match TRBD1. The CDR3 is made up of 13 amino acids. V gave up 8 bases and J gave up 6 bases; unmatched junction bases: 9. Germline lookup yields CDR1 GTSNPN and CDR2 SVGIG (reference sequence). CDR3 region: CAAKDRAHEKLFF. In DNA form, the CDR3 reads TGTGCCGCCAAAGACAGGGCGCATGAAAAACTGTTTTTT.

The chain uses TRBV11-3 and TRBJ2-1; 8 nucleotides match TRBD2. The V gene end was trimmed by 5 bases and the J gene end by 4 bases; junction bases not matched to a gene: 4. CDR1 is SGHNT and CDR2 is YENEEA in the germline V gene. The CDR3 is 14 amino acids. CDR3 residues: CASSQSGGYNEQFF. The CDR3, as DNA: TGTGCCAGCAGCCAGAGCGGGGGTTACAATGAGCAGTTCTTC.

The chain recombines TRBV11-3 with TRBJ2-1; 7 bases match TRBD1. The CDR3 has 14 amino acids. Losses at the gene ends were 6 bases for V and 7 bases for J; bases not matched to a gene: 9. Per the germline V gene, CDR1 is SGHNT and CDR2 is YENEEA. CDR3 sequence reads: CASSLGQSWNEQFF. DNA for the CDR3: TGTGCCAGCAGTTTGGGACAGAGCTGGAATGAGCAGTTCTTC.